The rows below give T cell receptor beta chains drawn from one sample of a study of cytomegalovirus exposure and HLA in healthy donors. The protocol was immunoSEQ multiplex PCR, while the TCRdb copy is restricted to in-frame clones and leaves out a portion. The data contain 60,000 to 85,000 clones, 96% of them singletons. What was sequenced was PBMCs. The source is a woman aged 18-29 years in good health and CMV-seropositive. The CDR3 runs from the conserved cysteine through the conserved F or W. A D gene is named only where the DNA matches it firmly. Size is omitted from some rows. Given values are once, few, many or a class for expanded clones.

>TRBV6-4|once|-|TRBJ2-3
TGTGCCAGCAGTGACGCCCTAGAGTCTACGCAGTATTTT
CASSDALESTQYF
>TRBV15|-|TRBD2|TRBJ2-1
TGTGCCACCAGCAGGGAGCTAGCGGACTCCTACAATGAGCAGTTCTTC
CATSRELADSYNEQFF
>TRBV5-1|-|TRBD1|TRBJ2-7
TGCGCCAGCAGCCCGGGGGTCACAGGGGGGTACTACGAGCAGTACTTC
CASSPGVTGGYYEQYF
>TRBV5-6|-|-|TRBJ1-1
TGTGCCAGCAGCTTGGCGGCAGGGGAGGGGAACACTGAAGCTTTCTTT
CASSLAAGEGNTEAFF
>TRBV19|few|-|TRBJ2-7
TGTGCCAGTAGTATCCCCGGACTAACCTACGAGCAGTACTTC
CASSIPGLTYEQYF
>TRBV2|-|-|TRBJ2-2
TGTGCCAGCAGTTCTCCTACAGGGTCCGGGGAGCTGTTTTTT
CASSSPTGSGELFF
>TRBV27|-|TRBD2|TRBJ2-7
TGTGCCAGCAGGCCAAATAGCGGGAGTATCAACGAGCAGTACTTC
CASRPNSGSINEQYF
>TRBV19|-|-|TRBJ1-1
TGTGCCAGTAGTATGAGGGTGTGGGTGAACACTGAAGCTTTCTTT
CASSMRVWVNTEAFF
>TRBV29-1|few|-|TRBJ1-5
TGCAGCGTTCGGCAGGAGGTTGGTCAGCCCCAGCATTTT
CSVRQEVGQPQHF
>TRBV5-1|-|-|TRBJ2-3
TGCGCCAGCAGCTTGTCCCGGGGGGCCGCAGATACGCAGTATTTT
CASSLSRGAADTQYF
>TRBV9|-|-|TRBJ2-2
TGTGCCAGCAGCACAAGTAGCGGATCTAACACCGGGGAGCTGTTTTTT
CASSTSSGSNTGELFF
>TRBV19|-|-|TRBJ1-1
TGTGCCAGTAGAAGTTCTGCGGGACTGAACACTGAAGCTTTCTTT
CASRSSAGLNTEAFF
>TRBV4-1|-|-|TRBJ1-2
TGCGCCAGCAGCCAAGAGACTCTTAACTATGGCTACACCTTC
CASSQETLNYGYTF
>TRBV14|-|TRBD1|TRBJ1-2
TGTGCCAGCAGCCGACTCGGGACAGCACTCTATGGCTACACCTTC
CASSRLGTALYGYTF
>TRBV10-2|-|TRBD2|TRBJ2-7
TGCGCGGCGAGCGGGAGTCCATCCTACGAGCAGTACTTC
CAASGSPSYEQYF
>TRBV4-1|-|TRBD2|TRBJ2-7
TGCGCCAGCAGCCTCCCCGGGGGGGTCGAGCAGTACTTC
CASSLPGGVEQYF
>TRBV2|-|TRBD1|TRBJ2-6
TGTGCCAGCAGGGGACAGTTTTTCTCTGGGGCCAACGTCCTGACTTTC
CASRGQFFSGANVLTF
>TRBV5-4|-|TRBD2|TRBJ2-1
TGTGCCTCCCAACGGGAGGCCTCCTACAATGAGCAGTTCTTC
CASQREASYNEQFF
>TRBV12-5|once|TRBD1|TRBJ1-1
TGTGCTAGTGTTCTCTCGGACAGGGGCAGGGGAGACACTGAAGCTTTCTTT
CASVLSDRGRGDTEAFF
>TRBV5-6|-|-|TRBJ2-7
TGTGCCAGCAGCTCGACAGGGGGCCCGAGCGGGAGGGCAGAAGAGCAGTACTTC
CASSSTGGPSGRAEEQYF
>TRBV15|-|-|TRBJ2-1
TGTGCCACCAGCCCCGAGGCAGCGCTGGATTACAATGAGCAGTTCTTC
CATSPEAALDYNEQFF
>TRBV30|-|-|TRBJ1-5
TGTGCCTGGAGTGGTCAGGGCCTACGTGATCAGCCCCAGCATTTT
CAWSGQGLRDQPQHF
>TRBV9|few|-|TRBJ2-7
TGTGCCAGCAGCGTGGGGCGGGGAAACTCCTACGAGCAGTACTTC
CASSVGRGNSYEQYF
>TRBV27|-|-|TRBJ1-5
TGTGCCAGCAGTTTTCAGTATAGCAATCAGCCCCAGCATTTT
CASSFQYSNQPQHF
>TRBV19|-|TRBD1|TRBJ2-5
TGTGCCAGTAGTGTAACAGACAGGGGGCGGGAGACCCAGTACTTC
CASSVTDRGRETQYF
>TRBV6-6|-|TRBD1|TRBJ2-7
TGTGCCAGCAGTATCTCGGACAGGGGATACGAGCAGTACTTC
CASSISDRGYEQYF
>TRBV27|-|-|TRBJ2-7
TGTGCCAGCAGTCCTCGTGGGCAGGGCCGGTCCGAGCAGTACTTC
CASSPRGQGRSEQYF
>TRBV6-5|-|TRBD1|TRBJ1-1
TGTGCCAGCAGTTACTCAAGGACAGGGAACACTGAAGCTTTCTTT
CASSYSRTGNTEAFF
>TRBV7-9|-|TRBD2|TRBJ2-7
TGTGCCAGCAGCTTAATCCCCGGACTAGCGGTCCCCTACGAGCAGTACTTC
CASSLIPGLAVPYEQYF
>TRBV7-6|-|-|TRBJ2-7
TGTGCCAGCAGCTTGGGGACTCCGACCGGTCTCTACGAGCAGTACTTC
CASSLGTPTGLYEQYF
>TRBV30|-|TRBD2|TRBJ2-1
TGTGCCTGGAGTGGAAGACTAGCGGGAGGCGATTTATACAATGAGCAGTTCTTC
CAWSGRLAGGDLYNEQFF
>TRBV28|-|TRBD2|TRBJ2-2
TGTGCCAGCAGTTTAGGGACTAGAGCGGCCGGGGAGCTGTTTTTT
CASSLGTRAAGELFF
>TRBV10-3|once|-|TRBJ1-5
TGTGCCGTACGGTCCAGCGTGAGCAATCAGCCCCAGCATTTT
CAVRSSVSNQPQHF
>TRBV28|-|TRBD1|TRBJ1-5
TGTGCCAGCAGATTATCCGGGACAGGGGGCAATCAGCCCCAGCATTTT
CASRLSGTGGNQPQHF
>TRBV5-3|-|TRBD2|TRBJ2-7
TGTGCCAGAAGCCGGGGGATCAGGGAGGGCTCCTCGGGGTCCTTC
CARSRGIREGSSGSF
>TRBV28|-|TRBD2|TRBJ2-1
TGTGCCAGCAGTTCCCGCTTCCCCTTATTCCTGACTAGCGAATCCTACAATGAGCAGTTCTTC
CASSSRFPLFLTSESYNEQFF
>TRBV28|-|TRBD2|TRBJ2-7
TGTGCCAGCTGGACTAGCGGGAGGGCTGGCTACGAGCAGTACTTC
CASWTSGRAGYEQYF
>TRBV4-2|-|TRBD2|TRBJ2-4
TGTGCCAGCAGCCAAGGAGGCGGGAGGGGAATGTGGGTCAATAACATTCAGTACTTC
CASSQGGGRGMWVNNIQYF
>TRBV28|-|-|TRBJ2-1
TGTGCCAGCAGTTTAGGGGCAGGCCAGTTCTTC
CASSLGAGQFF
>TRBV7-2|-|TRBD2|TRBJ2-7
TGTGCCAGCAGCTCCGGACTAGCGGGAGCCCTGAGCGAGCAGTACTTC
CASSSGLAGALSEQYF
>TRBV9|-|-|TRBJ1-1
TGTGCCAGCAGCGTAGAACAATACACTGAAGCTTTCTTT
CASSVEQYTEAFF
>TRBV29-1|-|-|TRBJ2-1
TGCAGCGGTGGGGGCGGGGGCCGGGATGAGCAGTTCTTC
CSGGGGGRDEQFF
>TRBV2|-|TRBD1|TRBJ1-2
TGTGCCAGCAGGGGACAGGGAGGCTATGGCTACACCTTC
CASRGQGGYGYTF
>TRBV28|-|TRBD1|TRBJ2-7
TGTGCCAGCAGAGGGACAGGGGGCTCCTACGAGCAGTACTTC
CASRGTGGSYEQYF
>TRBV30|-|-|TRBJ2-3
TGTGCCTGGAGGGTCGGGGATACGCAGTATTTT
CAWRVGDTQYF
>TRBV6-5|-|TRBD2|TRBJ2-1
TGTGCCAGCAGTCGGGGACTAGCGGGAGGGGTTGAGCAGTTCTTC
CASSRGLAGGVEQFF
>TRBV6-5|-|-|TRBJ2-1
TGTGCCAGCAGTTACTCGAGGTCAAACAATGAGCAGTTCTTC
CASSYSRSNNEQFF
>TRBV28|-|-|TRBJ1-2
TGTGCCAGCAGTTTAGCAAATACAGGGACCTATGGCTACACCTTC
CASSLANTGTYGYTF
>TRBV18|-|TRBD2|TRBJ2-1
TGTGCCAGCTCACCGTCCCTAGCGGGAGGGCCAGGGGGTGAGCAGTTCTTC
CASSPSLAGGPGGEQFF
>TRBV4-2|-|TRBD1|TRBJ2-7
TGTGCCAGCAGCCTGGACAGGGACTCCTACGAGCAGTACTTC
CASSLDRDSYEQYF
>TRBV30|-|TRBD2|TRBJ2-7
TGTGCCTGGAGTGTTCCCTTAGCGGGAGGGCCAGGCGAGCAGTACTTC
CAWSVPLAGGPGEQYF